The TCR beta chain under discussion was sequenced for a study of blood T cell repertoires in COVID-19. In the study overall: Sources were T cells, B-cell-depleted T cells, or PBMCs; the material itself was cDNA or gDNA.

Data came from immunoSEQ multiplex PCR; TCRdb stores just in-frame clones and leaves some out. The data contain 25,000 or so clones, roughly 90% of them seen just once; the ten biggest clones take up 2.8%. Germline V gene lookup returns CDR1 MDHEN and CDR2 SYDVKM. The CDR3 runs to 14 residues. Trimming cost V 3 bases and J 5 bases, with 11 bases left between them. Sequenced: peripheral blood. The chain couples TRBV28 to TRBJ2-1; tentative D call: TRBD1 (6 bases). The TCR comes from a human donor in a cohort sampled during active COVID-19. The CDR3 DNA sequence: TGTGCCAGCAGTTTCCGGACAGAGAACAATGAGCAGTTCTTC. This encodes CASSFRTENNEQFF.